This T cell receptor beta chain was identified in a study of blood T cell repertoires in COVID-19. For the study at large: COVID-19 samples collected from the United States, Italy and Spain covered acute and convalescent phases. In each case, the material was cDNA or gDNA derived from T cells, B-cell-depleted T cells, or PBMCs.

The authors' processing: Counts of nucleated cells, estimated from reference gene primer amplification, were obtained. Here immunoSEQ multiplex PCR was the method, and the copy in TCRdb shows in-frame clones only, minus some. The V and J calls and clone size come from that table; D and trimming were worked out from the DNA. The sample has about 14,000 clones, roughly 89% seen once. The CDR3 is 13 residues long. CDR1 SEHNR and CDR2 FQNEAQ come from the germline V gene (reference sequence). J was trimmed by 8 bases and V by 6 bases; bases with no gene match: 6. The sequencing sample was made of peripheral blood. V is TRBV7-9 and J is TRBJ1-2; 10 bases map to TRBD1. The receptor was isolated from a human donor with active COVID-19. The donor label of this sample is uncertain. CDR3 residues: CASRRQGASGYTF. CDR3 bases: TGTGCCAGCAGACGACAGGGGGCGTCAGGCTACACCTTC.